This note documents a single T cell receptor beta chain sequence. There is no known antigen for this receptor. It has no much larger one-base neighbor in the sample; base qualities were not kept. RNA was extracted using the RNeasy kit, and about 0.5 to 1 ug of the RNA was reverse transcribed with random hexamers. TCR beta CDR3 regions were amplified with the immunoSEQ multiplex PCR assay covering 54 Vbeta and 13 Jbeta segments. To correct PCR amplification bias, a synthetic template baseline was used for both primer optimization and computational correction. As for the original processing: Reads were annotated to V, D and J genes per IMGT and analyzed with immunoSEQ Analyzer, keeping only productive sequences. Clonality was calculated as one minus the Shannon entropy normalized by log2 of the number of productive unique sequences. For each patient and control, public and private clones were evaluated among the 100 most prevalent clones. Susac-specific clones were defined as absent from healthy and MS cohorts, 850 to 1,300 published viral clones and other ImmuneACCESS disease sequences. Using fastp at Q25 and MiXCR, TCRdb reprocessed the public reads and kept productive beta chains. One record per CDR3 amino acid sequence lists the most common genes and DNA. The V and J calls follow TCRdb's processing rather than the paper's. The sample includes hundreds of thousands of distinct CDR3 sequences, with 80% to 95% observed a single time. The ten biggest clones cover around 0.13% of the sample.

This record belongs to a study of CD8 T cells in Susac syndrome (dated by TCRdb to between 2018 and 2021). Regarding the complete study: The study used repertoire sequencing to test whether antigen drove CD8+ T cell activation and differentiation in Susac syndrome. The study compared CD8+ T cell repertoire clonality among around 11 healthy donors, roughly 14 Susac syndrome patients and about 16 multiple sclerosis patients. What the work shows at the level of the full study, not this receptor alone: The number of individuals in the TCR sequencing and HLA analysis was acknowledged as relatively small.

V drops 10 bases and J drops 4 bases, leaving 11 bases in between. Including the terminal cysteine and phenylalanine, the CDR3 comprises 12 residues. The only DNA kept is the CDR3, 36 bases in frame from the first base. High-throughput TCR beta sequencing profiled peripheral blood CD8+ and CD4+ T cells from healthy donors, Susac syndrome patients and multiple sclerosis patients. Multiple sclerosis controls were treatment-naive patients with stable or active relapsing-remitting disease fulfilling revised McDonald criteria. Bulk CD8+ and CD4+ T cells were purified by magnetic negative isolation, while CD8+ TEMRA cells were enriched using FACS. Blood was drawn into EDTA tubes, processed within 24 hours, and PBMCs were isolated by density gradient centrifugation. PBMCs intended for TCR sequencing were cryopreserved in liquid nitrogen and were subsequently thawed in a 37 degrees C water bath. A purity of at least 90% was achieved for sorted or isolated CD4+, CD8+ and CD8+ TEMRA cells.

The sequencing input was CD8+ T cells from PBMCs. The rearranged chain carries TRBV12-3 or TRBV12-4 and TRBJ2-1; the D region is possibly TRBD1 or TRBD2, each matching across 5 bases. This TCR came from a human donor with multiple sclerosis. This receptor carries the CDR3 CATGTFYNEQFF. In nucleotide form, the sequence is TGTGCCACCGGGACCTTTTACAATGAGCAGTTCTTC.